The 10 T cell receptor beta chains reported below all come from one sample, sequenced in a study of response to subunit inactivated influenza vaccine. TCRdb ran MiXCR on the RT-PCR reads and lists one entry per CDR3 protein. The sample shows some 570,000 distinct CDR3 sequences, around 11% of them seen only once. The same data also contributed to another study, on T cells expressing NK-cell markers. From that second work: Synthesis of TCR beta cDNA relied on 5'RACE template switching carrying UMIs.

This material consisted of PBMCs from blood, taken on the day of vaccination. The receptors were sampled from a man aged 50-59 years who received an inactivated influenza vaccine.

This clonotype appeared a few times. The gene calls are TRBV21-1 and TRBJ1-1. TRBV21-1 corresponds to a pseudogene. The CDR3 length is 15 residues. CDR3 sequence: CASTYYRGMNTEAFF. The DNA for the CDR3 is TGTGCCAGCACTTACTACCGAGGGATGAACACTGAAGCTTTCTTT.

This clonotype has just a few counts. The CDR3 DNA reads as TGTGCCAGCAGCGATACTCGGGACTGGAAGACCCAGTACTTC. Encoded protein: CASSDTRDWKTQYF. The J gene is TRBJ2-5, the V gene TRBV7-9, with D possibly being TRBD2 (6 bases). Trimming left V 5 bases short and J 6 bases short, with 16 bases between. The CDR3 totals 14 residues. The V gene's germline CDR1 is SEHNR and CDR2 FQNEAQ (reference sequence). The complete variable domain, with remaining parts taken from reference TRBV7-9 and TRBJ2-5, reads DTGVSQNPRHKITKRGQNVTFRCDPISEHNRLYWYRQTLGQGPEFLTYFQNEAQLEKSRLLSDRFSAERPKGSFSTLEIQRTEQGDSAMYLCASSDTRDWKTQYFGPGTRLLVL.

The chain links TRBV4-3 to TRBJ1-1, with D possibly TRBD1 on 6 matching bases. The CDR3 spans 14 residues. CDR1 and CDR2 (germline): LGHNA, YSLEER. Trimming removed 3 bases from V and 1 base from J, with 9 bases in between. The CDR3 DNA reads as TGCGCCAGCAGCCAGGACAGATGGAACACTGAAGCTTTCTTT. Its translation: CASSQDRWNTEAFF.

In DNA form, the CDR3 reads TGTGCCACCAGTGCGGGAGGTCCAAACGGGGAGCTGTTTTTT. Translating it yields CATSAGGPNGELFF. The V and J genes are TRBV24-1 and TRBJ2-2, with TRBD2 matching over 7 bases. Germline V CDR1 and CDR2: KGHDR, SFDVKD. The CDR3 is made up of 14 amino acids. Losses at the gene ends were 5 bases for V and 7 bases for J; bases not matched to a gene: 6.

The rearrangement joins TRBV12-3 or TRBV12-4 to TRBJ1-4, with no clear D. This CDR3 spans 13 amino acids. V dropped 3 bases and J dropped 5 bases, with 7 bases sitting between them. CDR3 residues: CASSFFPNEKLFF. Here the CDR3 DNA reads TGTGCCAGCAGTTTTTTCCCCAATGAAAAACTGTTTTTT.

This clonotype was seen many times. The chain carries TRBV15 and TRBJ2-1; D unresolved. Trimming left V 0 bases short and J 14 bases short, with 20 bases between. CDR3 length: 15 residues. Germline CDR1 LNHNV, CDR2 YYDKDF (reference sequence). The CDR3 DNA is TGTGCCACCAGCAGAGATCCCTTTGGACCCGTCATGGAGTTCTTC. It codes for CATSRDPFGPVMEFF.

The CDR3 sequence: CASSLDGTDAGKQYF. The DNA for the CDR3 is TGTGCCAGCAGCTTAGACGGGACGGATGCTGGAAAGCAGTACTTC. This chain links TRBV11-2 with TRBJ2-7; D might be TRBD1 or TRBD2, each matching 5 bases. The germline V gene encodes CDR1 SGHAT and CDR2 FQNNGV. CDR3 size: 15 residues. Trimming pared 0 bases from V and 8 bases from J, leaving 17 bases between.

J is TRBJ2-5 and V is TRBV29-1; 9 bases are shared with TRBD2. This CDR3 contains 12 residues. Germline CDR1 and CDR2: SQVTM and ANQGSEA. Trimming removed 2 bases from V and 11 bases from J; junction bases left unmatched: 6. The CDR3 sequence: CSVEFSGGPQYF. The CDR3 nucleotides read TGCAGCGTTGAATTCAGCGGGGGGCCACAGTACTTC.

This clonotype appeared a few times. This chain links TRBV12-3 or TRBV12-4 with TRBJ2-7; possible D gene TRBD2, 6 bases. This CDR3 is built from 12 residues. V was clipped by 6 bases and J by 9 bases, with 15 bases between them. CDR3 sequence reads: CASRRDGSLQYF. The CDR3, as DNA: TGTGCCAGCAGGCGGGACGGCTCCTTGCAGTACTTC.

This clonotype was detected only a few times. The V gene is TRBV20-1, the J gene TRBJ2-1; tentatively, D is TRBD2 (5 bases). From germline, CDR1 is DFQATT and CDR2 SNEGSKA (reference sequence). This CDR3 has 10 residues. V was cut by 6 bases and J by 10 bases, with 10 bases left in between. The CDR3 reads CSAPTREQFF. DNA of the CDR3: TGCAGTGCCCCAACTAGAGAGCAGTTCTTC.